The 3 T cell receptor beta chains below all came from one sample that was sequenced in a study of blood T cell repertoires in COVID-19. Method: immunoSEQ multiplex PCR; TCRdb's copy keeps in-frame clones and lacks some. The sample lists some 54,000 clones, about 91% occurring once. Material: peripheral blood. The receptors derive from a man aged 55-75 years with acute or convalescent COVID-19.

This chain links TRBV5-1 with TRBJ1-1; 11 bases fit TRBD1. V lost 5 bases to trimming and J lost 10 bases; unmatched junction nucleotides: 13. Germline values: CDR1 SGHRS, CDR2 YFSETQ. This CDR3 spans 15 amino acids. The CDR3 DNA reads as TGCGCCAGCAGTTTCGGACAGGGGGCCAACTCGGCAGCTTTCTTT. This encodes CASSFGQGANSAAFF.

The rearrangement uses TRBV11-3 and TRBJ1-1; the D is unclear. There are 13 residues in the CDR3. In germline, CDR1 is SGHNT, CDR2 YENEEA. V dropped 2 bases and J dropped 1 base, with 5 bases sitting between them. CDR3 sequence (DNA): TGTGCCAGCAGCTTACTGTCGAACACTGAAGCTTTCTTT. This sequence encodes CASSLLSNTEAFF.

The CDR3 is CSAKRLAGQFF. For the CDR3, the DNA is TGCAGTGCTAAGAGACTAGCGGGGCAGTTCTTC. The chain combines TRBV20-1 with TRBJ2-1; 10 nucleotides match TRBD2. Trimming cost V 4 bases and J 12 bases; bases outside gene matches: 3. The CDR3 is 11 residues long. Germline lookup yields CDR1 DFQATT and CDR2 SNEGSKA (reference sequence).